Listed below are T cell receptor beta chains from one sample, sequenced in a study of shared T cell receptors in the human thymus. Clones were read by immunoSEQ multiplex PCR, and TCRdb kept only the in-frame ones, dropping some. Counted here are hundreds of thousands of clones, roughly 90% occurring once; the ten biggest clones make up around 0.0099%. In addition, the sample was reused for a study of human thymus T cells.

The sequencing input was thymocytes. These receptors were taken from a boy less than two years old with a congenital heart defect. CDR3s include the opening cysteine and the closing phenylalanine or tryptophan. The D gene is left open where the match is weak.

v_gene,d_gene,j_gene,CDR3aa,CDR3nt
TRBV20-1,NA,TRBJ1-1,CSVRGYTEAFF,TGCAGTGTGCGAGGGTACACTGAAGCTTTCTTT
TRBV27,NA,TRBJ2-3,CASSLLRRGSDTQYF,TGTGCCAGCAGTCTCCTCCGACGAGGGTCAGATACGCAGTATTTT
TRBV18,NA,TRBJ1-5,CASSPHRDKEWASNQPQHF,TGTGCCAGCTCACCACACCGGGACAAGGAGTGGGCTAGCAATCAGCCCCAGCATTTT
TRBV6-1,TRBD2,TRBJ2-2,CASSERSLAGEKGGELFF,TGTGCCAGCAGTGAAAGGAGCCTAGCGGGAGAAAAAGGCGGGGAGCTGTTTTTT
TRBV6-5,NA,TRBJ1-5,CASSYDRYSNQPQHF,TGTGCCAGCAGTTACGACAGGTATAGCAATCAGCCCCAGCATTTT
TRBV12-5,NA,TRBJ2-7,CASGLVAEGQSFLNYEQYF,TGTGCTAGTGGTTTGGTAGCGGAGGGACAGAGTTTCCTGAATTACGAGCAGTACTTC
TRBV12-5,TRBD2,TRBJ2-1,CASGLAPEGLVGAEQFF,TGTGCTAGTGGTTTGGCCCCCGAGGGACTAGTTGGGGCCGAGCAGTTCTTC
TRBV7-2,TRBD2,TRBJ2-2,CASSPEWREGSGELFF,TGTGCCAGCAGCCCAGAGTGGCGGGAGGGCTCAGGGGAGCTGTTTTTT
TRBV29-1,NA,TRBJ2-5,CSVGRVEETQYF,TGCAGCGTTGGCAGGGTAGAAGAGACCCAGTACTTC
TRBV19,TRBD2,TRBJ2-4,CASSRETGLALAKNIQYF,TGTGCCAGTAGTAGAGAGACAGGACTAGCGCTAGCCAAAAACATTCAGTACTTC
TRBV27,NA,TRBJ1-4,CASGQGFAGEKLFF,TGTGCCAGCGGCCAGGGGTTCGCGGGTGAAAAACTGTTTTTT
TRBV14,TRBD1,TRBJ2-7,CASSHGQASSYEQYF,TGTGCCAGCAGCCACGGACAGGCTAGCTCCTACGAGCAGTACTTC
TRBV4-2,TRBD2,TRBJ2-3,CASSPTSGSTDTQYF,TGTGCCAGCAGCCCAACTAGCGGGAGCACAGATACGCAGTATTTT
TRBV11-2,NA,TRBJ2-3,CASSRTSHTQYF,TGTGCCAGCAGCCGGACTTCCCATACGCAGTATTTT